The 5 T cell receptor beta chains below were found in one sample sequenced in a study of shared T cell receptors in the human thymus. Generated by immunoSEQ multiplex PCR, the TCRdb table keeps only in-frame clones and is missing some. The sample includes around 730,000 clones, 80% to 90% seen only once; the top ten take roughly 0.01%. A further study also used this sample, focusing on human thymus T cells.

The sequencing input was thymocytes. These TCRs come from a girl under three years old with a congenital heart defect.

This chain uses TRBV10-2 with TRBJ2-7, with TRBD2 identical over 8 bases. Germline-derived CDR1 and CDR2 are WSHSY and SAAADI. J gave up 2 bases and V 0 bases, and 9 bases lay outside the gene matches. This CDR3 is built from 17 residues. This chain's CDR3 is CASSESRRTSNTYEQYF. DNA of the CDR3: TGCGCCAGCAGTGAGTCCCGTAGGACTAGCAATACCTACGAGCAGTACTTC.

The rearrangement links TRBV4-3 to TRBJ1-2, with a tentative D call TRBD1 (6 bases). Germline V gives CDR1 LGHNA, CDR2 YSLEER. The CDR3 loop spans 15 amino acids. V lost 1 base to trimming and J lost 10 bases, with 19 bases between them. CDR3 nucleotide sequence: TGCGCCAGCAGCCAAGGGCTTGACAGGCCATCAGACTACACCTTC. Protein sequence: CASSQGLDRPSDYTF.

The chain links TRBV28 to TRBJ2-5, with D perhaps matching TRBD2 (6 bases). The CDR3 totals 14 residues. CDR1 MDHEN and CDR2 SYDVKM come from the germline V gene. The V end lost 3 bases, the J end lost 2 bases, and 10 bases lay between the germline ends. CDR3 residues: CASSFLGTQETQYF. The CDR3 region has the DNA TGTGCCAGCAGTTTCCTCGGGACTCAAGAGACCCAGTACTTC.

For the CDR3, the DNA is TGTGCCAGCAGCTGGGGACAGGGAAAGCCCTACAATGAGCAGTTCTTC. It encodes CASSWGQGKPYNEQFF. The rearrangement joins TRBV5-6 to TRBJ2-1, with 9 bases fitting TRBD1. Germline V gives CDR1 SGHDT, CDR2 YYEEEE. There are 16 residues in the CDR3. The V gene end was trimmed by 3 bases and the J gene end by 2 bases; junction bases not matched to a gene: 6. Using reference TRBV5-6 and TRBJ2-1 for the parts outside the CDR3, the full variable domain is DAGVTQSPTHLIKTRGQQVTLRCSPKSGHDTVSWYQQALGQGPQFIFQYYEEEERQRGNFPDRFSGHQFPNYSSELNVNALLLGDSALYLCASSWGQGKPYNEQFFGPGTRLTVL.

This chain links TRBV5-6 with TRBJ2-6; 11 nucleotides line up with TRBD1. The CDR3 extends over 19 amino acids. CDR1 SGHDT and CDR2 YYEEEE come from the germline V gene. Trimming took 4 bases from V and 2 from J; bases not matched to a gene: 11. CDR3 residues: CASSRGTGTGGPGANVLTF. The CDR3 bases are TGTGCCAGCAGCAGAGGGACCGGGACAGGGGGTCCTGGGGCCAACGTCCTGACTTTC.